These 22 T cell receptor beta chains originate from one sample sequenced in a study of shared clonotypes between healthy human individuals (dated by TCRdb to between 2020 and 2021). CD8 naive samples were obtained by positive selection for CCR7 among CD45RO-negative cells, yielding a CD45RA+CCR7+ population from which TemRA cells were excluded. The method behind the library was the immunoSEQ multiplex PCR assay. TCRdb retrieved this table from immuneACCESS and kept in-frame rearrangements only. Not all clones are present; in checked studies, unresolved V genes account for under half, and no reason is known for the remainder. This sample has hundreds of thousands of clones in its table, and 95% to 98% of those were observed once. The top ten constitute around 0.3% of the sample. The sequencing sample was made of naive CD8+ T cells sorted from blood. Per the publication, the cell subset or site label means: CD45RA+CCR7+. These receptors came from a man aged 30 to 45 in good health.

The gene calls are TRBV7-6 and TRBJ1-1; D gene ambiguous. The V gene's germline CDR1 is SGHVS and CDR2 FNYEAQ. The CDR3 length is 13 residues. V was shortened by 4 bases and J by 7 bases, with 13 bases between the two germline ends. The CDR3 DNA reads as TGTGCCAGCAGCTCCGCTGGGAAGAGTGAAGCTTTCTTT. Translation: CASSSAGKSEAFF.

This chain joins TRBV29-1 and TRBJ2-7; D gene uncertain. V shed 3 bases and J shed 2 bases, with 11 bases lying between them. The V gene's germline CDR1 is SQVTM and CDR2 ANQGSEA. The CDR3 consists of 13 residues. Here the CDR3 reads CSVELGSPYEQYF. CDR3 in DNA: TGCAGCGTTGAGCTGGGCTCACCCTACGAGCAGTACTTC.

This rearrangement joins TRBV25-1 to TRBJ2-3, with D unresolved. CDR3 length equals 10 residues. Germline-derived CDR1 and CDR2 are MGHDK and SYGVNS. V lost 7 bases and J 4 bases, leaving 3 bases between the germline ends. CDR3 sequence: CASTSDTQYF. For the CDR3, the DNA is TGTGCCAGCACCTCAGATACGCAGTATTTT.

This chain links TRBV6-5 with TRBJ2-1; D is unresolved. The CDR3 sequence is 14 residues long. V lost 2 bases and J 6 bases, leaving 11 bases between the germline ends. From germline, CDR1 is MNHEY and CDR2 SVGAGI. CDR3 residues: CASSYRHSPNEQFF. The CDR3 nucleotides are TGTGCCAGCAGTTACCGACATAGTCCCAATGAGCAGTTCTTC.

The J gene is TRBJ2-1, the V gene TRBV29-1, with D possibly called TRBD1 or TRBD2 (5 bases each). The CDR3 is 15 amino acids. Per the germline V gene, CDR1 is SQVTM and CDR2 is ANQGSEA. Deletions cut 3 bases from V and 6 bases from J, with 18 bases between. The CDR3 loop is CSVETGREATNEQFF. As DNA, the CDR3 is TGCAGCGTTGAGACGGGACGAGAAGCCACCAATGAGCAGTTCTTC.

V gene TRBV5-8 combines with J gene TRBJ2-1; D call uncertain. Looked up from germline, CDR1 is SGHTS and CDR2 is YDEGEE. The CDR3 runs 11 residues. V dropped 10 bases and J dropped 6 bases, with 11 bases sitting between them. In DNA, the CDR3 is TGTGCCTCAGAGAAGGTCAATGAGCAGTTCTTC. Translation gives CASEKVNEQFF.

As regards this clone: Sequence at one end of the junction differs from germline and may be a read error. The chain is built from TRBV5-6 and TRBJ2-7; D might be TRBD2 (6 bases). The CDR3 consists of 15 residues. The V gene's germline CDR1 is SGHDT and CDR2 YYEEEE. The CDR3 reads CANSLVGSQLYEQYF. The DNA of the CDR3 is TGTGCCAACAGCTTGGTCGGGAGCCAACTCTACGAGCAGTACTTC. The entire variable domain, with the rest obtained from reference TRBV5-6 and TRBJ2-7, is as follows: DAGVTQSPTHLIKTRGQQVTLRCSPKSGHDTVSWYQQALGQGPQFIFQYYEEEERQRGNFPDRFSGHQFPNYSSELNVNALLLGDSALYLCANSLVGSQLYEQYFGPGTRLTVT.

The chain links TRBV27 to TRBJ2-3; tentatively, D is TRBD1 (5 bases). Germline V gives CDR1 MNHEY, CDR2 SMNVEV (reference sequence). V shed 2 bases and J shed 7 bases, with 10 bases lying between them. The CDR3 totals 13 residues. The CDR3 spells CASSLGHLYTQYF. CDR3 coding DNA: TGTGCCAGCAGTTTAGGACATTTATATACGCAGTATTTT.

This chain joins TRBV6-5 and TRBJ2-5; 9 bases are shared with TRBD1. The CDR3 totals 11 residues. J was trimmed by 6 bases and V by 11 bases; bases with no gene match: 4. The germline V gene encodes CDR1 MNHEY and CDR2 SVGAGI. The CDR3 DNA reads TGTGCCGCTGGGACAGGGAAGACCCAGTACTTC. Amino acid sequence: CAAGTGKTQYF.

The rearrangement uses TRBV9 and TRBJ1-5; D ambiguous. CDR1 is SGDLS and CDR2 is YYNGEE in the germline V gene. The CDR3 is made up of 14 amino acids. Trimming pared 4 bases from V and 9 bases from J, leaving 17 bases between. The CDR3 DNA reads as TGTGCCAGCAGCCCTTGGACCCGACCGTGGCCCCAGCATTTT. This encodes CASSPWTRPWPQHF.

The rearrangement links TRBV25-1 to TRBJ2-7; TRBD1 agrees at 7 bases. CDR1 is MGHDK and CDR2 is SYGVNS in the germline V gene. The ends lost 2 bases at V and 5 bases at J; junction bases unmatched: 3. The CDR3 is 13 amino acids. The CDR3 protein is CASSETGDHEQYF. Written as DNA, the CDR3 is TGTGCCAGCAGTGAAACAGGGGACCACGAGCAGTACTTC.

A single count supports this clone. The identical CDR3 is also encoded by other nucleotide sequences in the sample. This chain connects TRBV7-6 to TRBJ2-3; 8 positions match TRBD2. V lost 5 bases and J lost 0; bases outside the gene matches: 7. This CDR3 has 16 residues. Germline CDR1 SGHVS, CDR2 FNYEAQ. The CDR3 DNA reads TGTGCCAGCAGCCTCGTAGCGGGGCCAAGCACAGATACGCAGTATTTT. Translated, it gives CASSLVAGPSTDTQYF. The variable domain in full, with the rest retrieved from reference TRBV7-6 and TRBJ2-3, is GAGVSQSPRYKVTKRGQDVALRCDPISGHVSLYWYRQALGQGPEFLTYFNYEAQQDKSGLPNDRFSAERPEGSISTLTIQRTEQRDSAMYRCASSLVAGPSTDTQYFGPGTRLTVL.

CDR3 sequence reads: CASSPAPSEDTQYF. The CDR3 DNA reads as TGTGCCAGCAGCCCCGCCCCGTCCGAAGATACGCAGTATTTT. The V and J genes are TRBV5-4 and TRBJ2-3, with D uncertain. Germline-derived CDR1 and CDR2 are SGHNT and YYREEE (reference sequence). The CDR3 contains 14 residues. V lost 4 bases to trimming and J lost 5 bases, with 14 bases between them.

This clone was recorded once. The V gene is TRBV7-8, the J gene TRBJ2-2; the D gene is possibly TRBD2 (6 bases). CDR1 is SGHVS, CDR2 FQNEAQ, per germline. The CDR3 loop spans 14 amino acids. Trimming stripped 5 bases from V and 3 bases from J, with 10 bases between. The CDR3, as DNA: TGTGCCAGCAGCCCTTGGAGGGACACCGGGGAGCTGTTTTTT. As protein: CASSPWRDTGELFF.

This clone was recorded once. The chain is built from TRBV7-7 and TRBJ2-1, with no clear D. CDR3 length equals 13 residues. Per the germline V gene, CDR1 is SSHAT and CDR2 is FNYEAQ (reference sequence). V was pared by 1 base and J by 5 bases, with 6 bases between. The CDR3 reads CASSLGTDNEQFF. CDR3 sequence (DNA): TGTGCCAGCAGCTTAGGAACCGACAATGAGCAGTTCTTC.

The chain uses TRBV2 and TRBJ2-2; the match to TRBD2 covers 8 bases. The CDR3 has 13 amino acids. CDR1 and CDR2 from the germline V gene are SNHLY and FYNNEI. V was clipped by 10 bases and J by 6 bases; unmatched bases: 7. CDR3 bases: TGTGCCACACTAGCGGTCGGGGCCGGGGAGCTGTTTTTT. Translating it yields CATLAVGAGELFF. Full variable domain (rest looked up from reference TRBV2 and TRBJ2-2): EPEVTQTPSHQVTQMGQEVILRCVPISNHLYFYWYRQILGQKVEFLVSFYNNEISEKSEIFDDQFSVERPDGSNFTLKIRSTKLEDSAMYFCATLAVGAGELFFGEGSRLTVL.

This rearrangement joins TRBV27 to TRBJ2-3, with 11 bases lining up with TRBD2. The V gene end was trimmed by 5 bases and the J gene end by 0 bases; junction bases not matched to a gene: 7. The CDR3 has 17 residues. Germline CDR1 reads MNHEY; CDR2 reads SMNVEV (reference sequence). In nucleotides, the CDR3 is TGTGCCAGCAGTCTTCAGGGACTAGCGGAAAGCACAGATACGCAGTATTTT. It yields the protein CASSLQGLAESTDTQYF.

This chain joins TRBV15 and TRBJ2-1; D gene unclear. The CDR3 has 14 residues. Germline CDR1 LNHNV, CDR2 YYDKDF (reference sequence). The V end lost 2 bases, the J end lost 5 bases, and 10 bases lay between the germline ends. The CDR3 nucleotides read TGTGCCACCAGCAGATCCTTAACGAACAATGAGCAGTTCTTC. This translates into CATSRSLTNNEQFF. The full variable domain, in which reference TRBV15 and TRBJ2-1 provide the parts outside the CDR3, is DAMVIQNPRYQVTQFGKPVTLSCSQTLNHNVMYWYQQKSSQAPKLLFHYYDKDFNNEADTPDNFQSRRPNTSFCFLDIRSPGLGDTAMYLCATSRSLTNNEQFFGPGTRLTVL.

This rearrangement joins TRBV7-9 to TRBJ2-1; D is unclear. There are 12 residues in the CDR3. In germline, CDR1 is SEHNR, CDR2 FQNEAQ (reference sequence). V gave up 3 bases and J gave up 8 bases, with 8 bases separating them. The chain's CDR3 is CASSFPEDEQFF. CDR3 bases: TGTGCCAGCAGCTTTCCGGAAGATGAGCAGTTCTTC.

The chain employs TRBV4-1 and TRBJ2-2; no clear D. The CDR3 length is 14 residues. With 1 base removed from V and 6 bases from J, the gap between germline ends came to 9 bases. Per the germline V gene, CDR1 is MGHRA and CDR2 is YSYEKL. CDR3 nucleotides: TGCGCCAGCAGCCAAGGGTCCCGTGCCGGGGAGCTGTTTTTT. The encoded protein is CASSQGSRAGELFF.

The chain joins TRBV12-5 to TRBJ2-3, with D perhaps matching TRBD1 (5 bases). V gave up 3 bases and J gave up 2 bases, with 12 bases separating them. Germline V gene data show CDR1 as LGHNT and CDR2 as FRNRAP. The CDR3 runs to 15 residues. CDR3 sequence (DNA): TGTGCTAGTGGTTTAAAGGCAGGGATCACAGATACGCAGTATTTT. Its translation is CASGLKAGITDTQYF. The entire variable domain, with the rest obtained from reference TRBV12-5 and TRBJ2-3, is as follows: DARVTQTPRHKVTEMGQEVTMRCQPILGHNTVFWYRQTMMQGLELLAYFRNRAPLDDSGMPKDRFSAEMPDATLATLKIQPSEPRDSAVYFCASGLKAGITDTQYFGPGTRLTVL.

The rearrangement joins TRBV5-5 to TRBJ2-2; unclear D gene. Germline CDR1 SGHKS, CDR2 YYEKEE (reference sequence). This CDR3 region has 15 residues. The ends were cut back, 3 bases at V and 4 bases at J, with 13 bases in the middle. CDR3 bases: TGTGCCAGCAGCTCCCGCCGAACCCCCACCGGGGAGCTGTTTTTT. As protein: CASSSRRTPTGELFF.